The present entry profiles one TCR beta chain with its context. Only one count was recorded for this clone. This receptor's antigen is unknown. No much larger clone exists at a distance of one base, and base qualities are not known. During the collection period, no immune events, such as infections, were documented for the healthy donors. Time-dependent variance in a beta-binomial model of T-cell clone differential abundance was calibrated using healthy-donor blood repertoires as a training cohort. The training cohort comprised 10 healthy donors, 3 female and 7 male. Donor ages ranged from about 29 to 70 years, with an average of about 40 years. Whole blood from each healthy donor was obtained from a commercial supplier and was collected at three time points roughly two weeks apart. For immunosequencing, genomic DNA was extracted from unsorted whole blood. The immunoSEQ Assay, which uses bias-controlled multiplex PCR amplification of genomic DNA, was used to profile TCRbeta CDR3 regions. In the authors' own workflow: The absolute abundance of each unique TCRbeta CDR3 region was quantified after sequences were collapsed and filtered. Differential abundance was assessed using a binomial (Fisher-equivalent) model and a beta-binomial model in which time-dependent variance fitted from healthy donors was added. Clones with fewer than 5 combined templates were removed, and a clone was called differentially abundant if the clone's Benjamini-Hochberg FDR was below 0.01. Beta-binomial variance was modeled as a function of total template count across the two samples using the form v = (b*log(k)+a)^2. This is the immuneACCESS table as TCRdb keeps it, with only in-frame sequences that have V and J called. A part of the clones is gone; compared with another copy, unresolved V genes explain less than half, and the rest is unexplained. The V and J calls and clone size come from that table; D and trimming were worked out from the DNA. The sample table records under 70,000 clones; 70% to 90% of these occur just once. The ten largest clones represent about 4.5% of the sample.

This sample is part of a study of identifying expanded T cells in peripheral blood (dated by TCRdb to between 2018 and 2020). For the study in its entirety: Four technical replicates, made by sequencing separate aliquots from the same pool of genomic DNA, were compared pairwise.

Beyond this particular receptor, the publication reports: Across all healthy-donor time intervals, the beta-binomial model significantly cut both the number of clones called differentially abundant and the false-positive rate. The binomial model flagged about 1.1 differentially abundant clones between technical replicates but about 15 over approximately 2 weeks and under 25 over about 4 weeks. Variance in clone template counts between approximately two-week samples significantly increased with total template count across all healthy donors. The authors expected that biological variance in healthy repertoires might rise further over much longer intervals, such as months to years.

Sequencing was performed on blood. This TCR came from a person aged 18 to 75 in good health.

CDR3 reads: CSARDRGPEQYF. The nucleotides read TGCAGCGCCCGGGACAGGGGCCCCGAGCAGTACTTC. Rearrangement joined TRBV29-1 to TRBJ2-7; 10 bases in the junction line up with TRBD1. The CDR3 covers 12 residues, taking in both the cysteine and the phenylalanine. The CDR3 DNA has 36 bases and is translated from base 1. CDR1 and CDR2 (SQVTM, ANQGSEA) derive from the germline V gene. The V end gives up 7 bases and the J end 6 bases, leaving 6 bases in the junction not matched to a gene.